This passage covers 2 T cell receptor beta chains from one sample sequenced in a study of cytomegalovirus exposure and HLA in healthy donors. The PCR made use of 60 Vbeta and 13 Jbeta primers. Using immunoSEQ multiplex PCR, the repertoire was profiled, and TCRdb retains in-frame clones only, with some absent. Recorded for this sample: around 200,000 clones. The sample taken for sequencing was PBMCs. The receptor set was obtained from a girl aged 2 to 10 in good health and CMV-seropositive.

The chain employs TRBV27 and TRBJ2-2, with TRBD1 matching over 8 bases. After removal of 4 bases from V and 4 bases from J, the junction contained 8 bases not matched to a gene. Germline CDR1 and CDR2: MNHEY and SMNVEV (reference sequence). The CDR3 contains 16 residues. The CDR3 sequence is CASSSGTGHFTGELFF. The CDR3 DNA reads as TGTGCCAGCAGTTCGGGGACAGGCCATTTCACCGGGGAGCTGTTTTTT.

Remarks on this clone: Other DNA sequences within the sample encode an identical CDR3. This rearrangement joins TRBV6-1 to TRBJ2-7; 11 positions agree with TRBD1. Germline V gene lookup returns CDR1 MNHNS and CDR2 SASEGT. V lost 2 bases, J lost 4 bases, and 4 bases stayed unmatched. The CDR3 covers 15 residues. The CDR3, as DNA: TGTGCCAGCAGTGAAAAGGACAGGGGGCGGTACGAGCAGTACTTC. It translates to CASSEKDRGRYEQYF.